This TCR beta chain was sequenced in a study of vaccination effects on CD4 cells after COVID-19. Antigen-specific CD4+ T cells were first expanded with viral peptide pools by the ViraFEST assay and only then sequenced. The authors isolated CD4+ T cells after around nine days of culture. Each participant was administered two doses of either the BNT162b2 or the mRNA-1273 vaccine. The vaccine recipients had no prior SARS-CoV-2 infection, with negative nucleocapsid antibodies. Half-medium exchanges with IL-2 medium took place on days 3 and 7. J lost 4 bases, V lost 4 bases, and 10 bases had no gene match. Germline-derived CDR1 and CDR2 are LGHDT and YNNKEL (reference sequence). CDR3 size: 16 residues. Sequenced by immunoSEQ multiplex PCR; TCRdb stores in-frame clones only, minus some. The repertoire includes about 46,000 clones, around 80% of them detected once, and over 13% sits in the top ten. Concerning this clone: Antigen unknown.

This material consisted of CD4+ T cells from PBMCs cultured with HCoV-OC43 spike peptides, taken after COVID-19 vaccination. Subset meaning: HCoV-OC43 spike overlapping peptide pool stimulation. The J gene is TRBJ2-7, the V gene TRBV3-1 (or the pseudogene TRBV3-2), with 10 nucleotides matching TRBD2. The receptor comes from a human donor who received a COVID-19 vaccine. Written as DNA, the CDR3 is TGTGCCAGCAGCCGACCCGGGACTAGCGTGCGGTACGAGCAGTACTTC. Its translation: CASSRPGTSVRYEQYF.